The source of this T cell receptor (beta chain) is a study of cytomegalovirus exposure and HLA in healthy donors. On the study more broadly: Sequencing of 150 million to 200 million T cells in an earlier analysis found 100 million to 140 million unique TCR beta sequences. Findings and caveats of the study: Further analysis was carried out later, and it showed several of the most significant clusters appearing linked to common viral pathogens. The authors judged a highly shared variant cluster likely a sequencing artifact.

As for this clone: Its antigen is not known.

The CDR3 length is 17 residues. Germline V gene lookup returns CDR1 SNHLY and CDR2 FYNNEI. Trimming took off 4 bases at V and 0 bases at J, with 16 bases between the two ends. In the PCR, 60 Vbeta and 13 Jbeta primers were used. Sequencing was performed with immunoSEQ multiplex PCR; in TCRdb, only in-frame clones are kept and a portion is missing. This sample has about 140,000 clones, with 65% to 70% found just once. The receptor's source is a man aged 30-40 years in good health and CMV-seropositive. The sequenced sample consisted of PBMCs. The gene calls are TRBV2 and TRBJ2-1; weak D call: TRBD2 (7 bases). The DNA for the CDR3 is TGTGCCAGCAGTGGGGGGCTAGGCGGGAGCTCCTACAATGAGCAGTTCTTC. This codes for CASSGGLGGSSYNEQFF.